This TCR beta chain was captured in a study of T cell repertoires in cytomegalovirus infection. Study-level background: Matching HLA type and CMV infection were both indicated by public TCR beta signatures.

One entry per CDR3 protein, called by TCRdb with MiXCR from the reads. In the table there are about 740,000 distinct CDR3 sequences, less than 40% of which are singletons. This clonotype has a handful of counts. Its antigen remains unidentified. Whole-study findings and limits: It was HLA-C-restricted CMV-specific TCR beta clonotypes that dominated the response ex vivo.

V gave up 6 bases and J gave up 3 bases, with 11 bases separating them. Germline V CDR1 and CDR2: ENHRY, SYGVKD. The CDR3 is 13 amino acids. The TCR comes from a human donor in good health (CMV status not recorded). Some clones in this sample may be carry-over from other donors' samples. Sequenced input: PBMCs. The chain employs TRBV10-3 and TRBJ1-1; D unresolved. The CDR3: CAIRRREDTEAFF. The CDR3 coding sequence is TGTGCCATCAGGAGGCGAGAGGACACTGAAGCTTTCTTT.